This record looks at one T cell receptor (beta chain) sequence and its context. Its cognate antigen is unknown. The CDR3 extends over 17 amino acids. Trimming stripped 7 bases from V and 2 bases from J, with 23 bases between. CDR1 and CDR2 from the germline V gene are SNHLY and FYNNEI. This specimen comes from a study of spatial heterogeneity in lung cancer. For the study at large: Each unique TCR and UMI combination was seen more than ten times on average in raw reads. The study's findings and limits: Counts of ubiquitous and regional expanded TCRs tracked ubiquitous and regional nonsynonymous mutations, respectively. Alpha and beta chain coverage of tumor T cells was estimated at about 7.6% and 13%, respectively. Counts of expanded alpha and beta TCRs within tumors tracked the tumor nonsynonymous mutation count.

Time point noted: sample taken at primary tumor resection. Unsorted whole RNA of tumor, nontumor lung or frozen PBMC was sequenced. From the 5' RACE reads, TCRdb called clonotypes with MiXCR, one entry per CDR3 protein. The sample shows roughly 3,500 distinct CDR3 sequences, approximately 7.9% of them seen only once. The sequencing here drew on lung tumor tissue, taken at surgery. This TCR derives from a male donor with early-stage non-small cell lung cancer. This chain joins TRBV2 and TRBJ1-1; possibly TRBD1 for D (5 bases). The CDR3 is CASTELLSRDANTEAFF. The CDR3 DNA reads as TGTGCCAGCACCGAACTCCTCTCCAGGGATGCAAACACTGAAGCTTTCTTT.